This T cell receptor beta chain was captured in a study of blood T cells in healthy people across ages. Alongside a J-beta primer mix, a sample-barcoded 5' primer served in a second PCR lasting about 7 to 11 cycles. Via MiXCR, TCRdb re-called the 5' RACE reads, giving one row per CDR3 protein. The sample carries over 1,500,000 distinct CDR3 sequences, around half recorded once. Germline V CDR1 and CDR2: LGHDT, YNNKEL (reference sequence). The CDR3 runs 16 residues. Trimming took off 0 bases at V and 4 bases at J, with 15 bases between the two ends. The TCR was taken from a woman between 40 and 50 years old in good health. The sample comprised blood. The V and J genes are TRBV3-1 and TRBJ1-2; D might be TRBD1 (6 bases). The CDR3 DNA reads TGTGCCAGCAGCCAAGACGGGACACCCTTCTTCTATGGCTACACCTTC. Amino acids: CASSQDGTPFFYGYTF.